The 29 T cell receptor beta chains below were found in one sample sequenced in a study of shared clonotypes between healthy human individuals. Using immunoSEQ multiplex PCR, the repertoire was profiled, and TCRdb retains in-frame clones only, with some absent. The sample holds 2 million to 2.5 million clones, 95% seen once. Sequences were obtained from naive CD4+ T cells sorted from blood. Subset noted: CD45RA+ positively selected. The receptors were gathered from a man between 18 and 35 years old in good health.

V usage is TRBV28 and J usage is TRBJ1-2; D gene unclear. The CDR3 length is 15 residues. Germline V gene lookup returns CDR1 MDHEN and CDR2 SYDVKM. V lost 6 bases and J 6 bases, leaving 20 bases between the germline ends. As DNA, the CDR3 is TGTGCCAGCAGGCCCCCAGGTCGGTTCGGGGATGGCTACACCTTC. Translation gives CASRPPGRFGDGYTF.

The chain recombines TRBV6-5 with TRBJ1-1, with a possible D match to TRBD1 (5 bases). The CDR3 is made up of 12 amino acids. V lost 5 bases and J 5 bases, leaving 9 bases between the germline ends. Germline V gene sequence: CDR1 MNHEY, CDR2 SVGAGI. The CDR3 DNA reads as TGTGCCAGCAGTCGCAGGGAGACTGAAGCTTTCTTT. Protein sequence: CASSRRETEAFF.

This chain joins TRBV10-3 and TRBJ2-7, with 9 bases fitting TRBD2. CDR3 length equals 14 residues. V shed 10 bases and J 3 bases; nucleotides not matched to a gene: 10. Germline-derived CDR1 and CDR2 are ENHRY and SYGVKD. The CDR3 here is CATTSGTSFYEQYF. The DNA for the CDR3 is TGTGCCACCACGTCCGGGACTAGCTTCTACGAGCAGTACTTC.

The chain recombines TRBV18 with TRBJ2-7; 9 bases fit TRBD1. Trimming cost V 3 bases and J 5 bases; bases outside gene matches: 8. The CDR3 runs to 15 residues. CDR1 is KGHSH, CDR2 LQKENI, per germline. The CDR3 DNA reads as TGTGCCAGCTCACCTCCGGGACAGGGCTTCGACGAGCAGTACTTC. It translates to CASSPPGQGFDEQYF.

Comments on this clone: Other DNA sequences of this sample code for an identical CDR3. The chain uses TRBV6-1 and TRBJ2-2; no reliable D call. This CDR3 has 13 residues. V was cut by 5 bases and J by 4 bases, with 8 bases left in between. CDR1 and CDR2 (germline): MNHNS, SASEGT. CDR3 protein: CASSPDGTGELFF. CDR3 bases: TGTGCCAGCAGTCCTGACGGCACCGGGGAGCTGTTTTTT.

CDR3 residues: CASSVAGAAEQYF. The CDR3 DNA reads as TGTGCCAGCAGTGTAGCTGGAGCCGCCGAGCAGTACTTC. The chain carries TRBV6-1 and TRBJ2-7; D is uncertain. Germline V CDR1 and CDR2: MNHNS, SASEGT. The CDR3 length is 13 residues. The germline V and J ends were trimmed by 4 bases and 6 bases, with 13 bases remaining between them.

The CDR3 protein is CASSSIRQGIPYEQYF. Here the CDR3 DNA reads TGTGCCAGCAGTTCCATCCGACAGGGAATCCCCTACGAGCAGTACTTC. The chain couples TRBV28 to TRBJ2-7; TRBD1 matches at 7 bases. CDR3 length equals 16 residues. Germline V gene lookup returns CDR1 MDHEN and CDR2 SYDVKM. The ends lost 4 bases at V and 2 bases at J; junction bases unmatched: 11.

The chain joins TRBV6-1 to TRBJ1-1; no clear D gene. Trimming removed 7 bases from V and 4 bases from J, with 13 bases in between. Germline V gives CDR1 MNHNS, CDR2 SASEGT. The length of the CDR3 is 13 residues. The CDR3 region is CASNPNLGTEAFF. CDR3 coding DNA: TGTGCCAGCAATCCTAACCTGGGCACTGAAGCTTTCTTT.

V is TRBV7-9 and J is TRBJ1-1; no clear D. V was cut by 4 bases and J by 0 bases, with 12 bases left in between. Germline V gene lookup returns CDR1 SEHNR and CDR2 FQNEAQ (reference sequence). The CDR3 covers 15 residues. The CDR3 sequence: CASSWRAVMNTEAFF. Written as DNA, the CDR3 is TGTGCCAGCAGCTGGAGGGCAGTTATGAACACTGAAGCTTTCTTT.

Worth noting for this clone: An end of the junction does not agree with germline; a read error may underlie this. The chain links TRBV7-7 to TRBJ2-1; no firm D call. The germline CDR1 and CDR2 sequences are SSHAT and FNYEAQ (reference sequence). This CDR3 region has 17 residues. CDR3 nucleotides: TGTGCTAGCAGCCCCTATCTCGGTGGCACAGTTTACAATGAGCAGTTCTTC. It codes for CASSPYLGGTVYNEQFF.

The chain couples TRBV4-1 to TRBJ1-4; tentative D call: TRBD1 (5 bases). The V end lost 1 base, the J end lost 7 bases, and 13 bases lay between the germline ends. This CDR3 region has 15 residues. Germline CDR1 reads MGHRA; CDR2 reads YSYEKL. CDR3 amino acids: CASSQVPGPAEKLFF. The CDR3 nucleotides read TGCGCCAGCAGCCAAGTACCGGGACCGGCTGAAAAACTGTTTTTT.

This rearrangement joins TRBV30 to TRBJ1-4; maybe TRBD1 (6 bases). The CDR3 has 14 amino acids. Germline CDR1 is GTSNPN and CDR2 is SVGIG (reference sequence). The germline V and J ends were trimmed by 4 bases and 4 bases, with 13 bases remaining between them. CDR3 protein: CAWKTGADNEKLFF. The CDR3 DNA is TGTGCCTGGAAAACGGGGGCCGATAATGAAAAACTGTTTTTT.

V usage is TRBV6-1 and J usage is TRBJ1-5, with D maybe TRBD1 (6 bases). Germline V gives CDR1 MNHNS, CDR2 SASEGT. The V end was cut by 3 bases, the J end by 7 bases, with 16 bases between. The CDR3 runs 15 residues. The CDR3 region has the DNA TGTGCCAGCAGTGAGGGCAGGGGAAGTTGGCAGCCCCAGCATTTT. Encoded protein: CASSEGRGSWQPQHF.

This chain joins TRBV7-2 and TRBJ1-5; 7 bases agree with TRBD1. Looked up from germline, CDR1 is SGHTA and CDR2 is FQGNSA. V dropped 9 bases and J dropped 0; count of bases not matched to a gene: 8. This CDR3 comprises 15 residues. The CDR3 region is CASMTGPYSNQPQHF. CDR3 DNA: TGTGCCAGTATGACAGGGCCTTATAGCAATCAGCCCCAGCATTTT.

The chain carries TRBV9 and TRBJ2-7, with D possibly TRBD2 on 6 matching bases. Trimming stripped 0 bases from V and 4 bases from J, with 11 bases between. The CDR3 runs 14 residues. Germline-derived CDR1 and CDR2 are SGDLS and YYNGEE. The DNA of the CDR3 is TGTGCCAGCAGCGTAGGGGTAGGGAGGTACGAGCAGTACTTC. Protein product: CASSVGVGRYEQYF.

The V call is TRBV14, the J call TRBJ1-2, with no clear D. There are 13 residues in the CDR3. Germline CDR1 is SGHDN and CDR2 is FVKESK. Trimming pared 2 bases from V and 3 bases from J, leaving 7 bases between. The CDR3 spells CASSQLDHYGYTF. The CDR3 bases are TGTGCCAGCAGCCAACTTGATCACTATGGCTACACCTTC.

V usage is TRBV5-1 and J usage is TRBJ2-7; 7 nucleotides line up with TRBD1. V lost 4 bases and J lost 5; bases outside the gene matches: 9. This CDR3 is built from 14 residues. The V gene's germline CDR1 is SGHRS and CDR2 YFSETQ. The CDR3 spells CASSPGTVSHEQYF. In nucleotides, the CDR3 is TGCGCCAGCAGCCCCGGGACAGTATCCCACGAGCAGTACTTC.

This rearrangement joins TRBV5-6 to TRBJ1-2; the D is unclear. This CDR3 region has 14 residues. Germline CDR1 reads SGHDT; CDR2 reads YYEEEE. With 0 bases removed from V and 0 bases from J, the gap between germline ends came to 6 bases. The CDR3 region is CASSLGEANYGYTF. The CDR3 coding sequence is TGTGCCAGCAGCTTGGGAGAGGCTAACTATGGCTACACCTTC.

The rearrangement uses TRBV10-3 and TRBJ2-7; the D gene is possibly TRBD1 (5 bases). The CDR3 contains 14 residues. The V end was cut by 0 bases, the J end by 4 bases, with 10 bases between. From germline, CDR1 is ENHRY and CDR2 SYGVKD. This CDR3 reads CAISESAQAYEQYF. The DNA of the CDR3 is TGTGCCATCAGTGAGTCAGCACAGGCTTACGAGCAGTACTTC.

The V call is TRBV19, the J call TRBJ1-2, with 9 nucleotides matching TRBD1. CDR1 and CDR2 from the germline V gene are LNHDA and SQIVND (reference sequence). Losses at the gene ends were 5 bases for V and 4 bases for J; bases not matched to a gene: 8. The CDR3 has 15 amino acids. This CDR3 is CASSSRTGDLYGYTF. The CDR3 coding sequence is TGTGCCAGTAGTTCCCGGACAGGGGATCTCTATGGCTACACCTTC.

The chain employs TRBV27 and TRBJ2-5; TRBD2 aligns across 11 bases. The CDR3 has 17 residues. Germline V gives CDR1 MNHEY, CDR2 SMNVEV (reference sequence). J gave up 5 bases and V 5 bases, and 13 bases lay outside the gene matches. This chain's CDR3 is CASSNAGTSGPWETQYF. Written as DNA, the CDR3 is TGTGCCAGCAGTAATGCCGGGACTAGCGGTCCTTGGGAGACCCAGTACTTC.

The CDR3 DNA reads TGTGCCAGCAGCTTTTTAGCGGGGACTAACACCGGGGAGCTGTTTTTT. Residues: CASSFLAGTNTGELFF. This chain links TRBV5-4 with TRBJ2-2; TRBD2 agrees at 8 bases. This CDR3 has 16 residues. Germline-derived CDR1 and CDR2 are SGHNT and YYREEE (reference sequence). V dropped 2 bases and J dropped 2; count of bases not matched to a gene: 5.

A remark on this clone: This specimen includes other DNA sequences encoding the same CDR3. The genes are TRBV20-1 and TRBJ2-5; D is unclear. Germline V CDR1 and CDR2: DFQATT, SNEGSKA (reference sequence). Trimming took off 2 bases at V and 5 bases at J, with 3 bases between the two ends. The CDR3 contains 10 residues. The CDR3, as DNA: TGCAGTGCTAGACGGGAGACCCAGTACTTC. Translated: CSARRETQYF.

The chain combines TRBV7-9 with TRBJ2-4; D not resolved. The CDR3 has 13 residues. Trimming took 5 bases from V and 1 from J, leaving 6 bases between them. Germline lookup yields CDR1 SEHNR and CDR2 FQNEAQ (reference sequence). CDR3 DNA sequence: TGTGCCAGCAGCCAGTCGGCCAAAAACATTCAGTACTTC. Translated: CASSQSAKNIQYF.

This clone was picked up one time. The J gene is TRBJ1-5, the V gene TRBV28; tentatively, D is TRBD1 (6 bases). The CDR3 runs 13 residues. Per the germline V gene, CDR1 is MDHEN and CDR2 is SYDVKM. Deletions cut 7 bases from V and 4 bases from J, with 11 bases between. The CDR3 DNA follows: TGTGCCAGCACCTTACAGGGAAATCAGCCCCAGCATTTT. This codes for CASTLQGNQPQHF.

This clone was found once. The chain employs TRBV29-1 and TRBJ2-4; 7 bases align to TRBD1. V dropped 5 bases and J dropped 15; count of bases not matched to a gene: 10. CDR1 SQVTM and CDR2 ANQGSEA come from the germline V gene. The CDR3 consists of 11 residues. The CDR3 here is CSVLGGQRWYF. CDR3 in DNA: TGCAGCGTTTTAGGGGGACAGCGCTGGTACTTC.

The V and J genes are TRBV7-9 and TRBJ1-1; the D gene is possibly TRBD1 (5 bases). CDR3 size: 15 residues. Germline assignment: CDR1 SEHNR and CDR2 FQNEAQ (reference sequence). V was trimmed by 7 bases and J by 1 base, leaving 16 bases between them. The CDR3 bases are TGTGCCAGCACCAGAGGTGGGGGGACGAACACTGAAGCTTTCTTT. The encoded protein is CASTRGGGTNTEAFF.

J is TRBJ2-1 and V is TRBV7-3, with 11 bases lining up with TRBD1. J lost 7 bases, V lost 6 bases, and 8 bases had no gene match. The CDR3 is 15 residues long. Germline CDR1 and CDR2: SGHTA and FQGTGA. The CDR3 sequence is CASRRGQGAWNEQFF. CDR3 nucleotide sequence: TGTGCCAGCAGGCGTGGACAGGGGGCTTGGAATGAGCAGTTCTTC.

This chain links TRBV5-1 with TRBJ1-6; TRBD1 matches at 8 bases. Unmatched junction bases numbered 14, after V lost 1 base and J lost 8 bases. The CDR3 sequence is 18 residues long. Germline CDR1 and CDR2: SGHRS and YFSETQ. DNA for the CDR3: TGCGCCAGCAGCTTGACCTACCCAGGGACAGGTGCGGATTCACCCCTCCACTTT. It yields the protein CASSLTYPGTGADSPLHF.